The rows below give T cell receptor beta chains drawn from one sample of a study of blood T cell repertoires in COVID-19. Generated by immunoSEQ multiplex PCR, the TCRdb table keeps only in-frame clones and is missing some. The sample consists of around 85,000 clones, roughly 85% of them appearing once. Sample: peripheral blood. These receptor sequences come from a man aged 55-75 years with acute or convalescent COVID-19. Both conserved end residues are part of each CDR3. Fields, in order: D gene, J gene, CDR3 length, clone size, V gene, CDR3 protein, CDR3 DNA. A D gene is named only where the DNA matches it firmly. Expanded clones get a size class; other rows say once, few or many, or leave the size out.

>-|TRBJ2-6|16|-|TRBV6-1
CASSERGGTGANVLTF
TGTGCCAGCAGTGAAAGGGGGGGAACTGGGGCCAACGTCCTGACTTTC
>-|TRBJ2-2|13|-|TRBV5-1
CASTVGDTGELFF
TGCGCCAGCACCGTCGGGGACACCGGGGAGCTGTTTTTT
>-|TRBJ1-1|14|-|TRBV9
CASSSRSRDTEAFF
TGTGCCAGCAGCTCAAGGTCTCGGGACACTGAAGCTTTCTTT
>TRBD1|TRBJ2-5|15|-|TRBV7-8
CASSLVTDRQETQYF
TGTGCCAGCAGCTTAGTAACGGACAGGCAAGAGACCCAGTACTTC
>-|TRBJ2-3|14|-|TRBV27
CASSLGLASDTQYF
TGTGCCAGCAGTTTAGGGCTAGCGTCGGATACGCAGTATTTT
>-|TRBJ1-3|14|-|TRBV7-2
CASSLGQSGNTIYF
TGTGCCAGCAGCTTAGGGCAGTCTGGAAACACCATATATTTT
>TRBD2|TRBJ2-2|17|-|TRBV5-6
CASSWGLAGANTGELFF
TGTGCCAGCAGCTGGGGACTAGCGGGAGCGAACACCGGGGAGCTGTTTTTT
>TRBD1|TRBJ1-2|15|-|TRBV2
CASSEGGQGNYGYTF
TGTGCCAGCAGTGAAGGGGGACAGGGGAACTATGGCTACACCTTC
>TRBD1|TRBJ1-1|15|-|TRBV6-1
CASSERRGINTEAFF
TGTGCCAGCAGTGAACGCAGGGGGATAAACACTGAAGCTTTCTTT
>TRBD2|TRBJ2-3|19|-|TRBV9
CASSVSTSGGASGTDTQYF
TGTGCCAGCAGCGTATCGACTAGCGGGGGGGCCTCTGGCACAGATACGCAGTATTTT
>TRBD2|TRBJ2-5|16|-|TRBV7-6
CASSSLLAGRGETQYF
TGTGCCAGCAGCTCCCTTCTAGCGGGGAGGGGAGAGACCCAGTACTTC
>TRBD1|TRBJ1-4|16|-|TRBV20-1
CSASTGTGAGYEKLFF
TGCAGTGCTAGTACCGGGACAGGGGCGGGATACGAAAAACTGTTTTTT
>-|TRBJ2-1|13|few|TRBV6-2/TRBV6-3
CASSFGQLNEQFF
TGTGCCAGCAGTTTCGGACAGCTGAATGAGCAGTTCTTC
>-|TRBJ2-1|14|-|TRBV6-5
CASTPQPLRHEQFF
TGTGCCAGCACCCCTCAGCCCCTGAGGCATGAGCAGTTCTTC
>-|TRBJ2-7|14|-|TRBV5-1
CASSLDSASYEQYF
TGCGCCAGCAGCTTGGACAGTGCCTCCTACGAGCAGTACTTC
>-|TRBJ1-1|13|-|TRBV5-6
CASSLDGQAEAFF
TGTGCCAGCAGTTTGGACGGACAAGCTGAAGCTTTCTTT
>TRBD1|TRBJ2-7|16|-|TRBV23-1
CASSQSDREPCYEQYF
TGCGCCAGCAGTCAGTCGGACAGGGAACCGTGCTACGAGCAGTACTTC
>TRBD1|TRBJ2-3|14|-|TRBV13
CASSSDRGEDTQYF
TGTGCCAGCAGCTCGGACAGGGGGGAAGATACGCAGTATTTT
>-|TRBJ2-6|17|-|TRBV5-4
CASSTGLLARGANVLTF
TGTGCCAGCAGCACGGGACTGCTTGCAAGAGGGGCCAACGTCCTGACTTTC
>-|TRBJ2-5|14|-|TRBV27
CASSPRVTQETQYF
TGTGCCAGCAGTCCACGGGTGACTCAAGAGACCCAGTACTTC
>-|TRBJ1-2|14|-|TRBV2
CASKPGLTNYGYTF
TGTGCCAGCAAACCGGGACTCACTAACTATGGCTACACCTTC
>TRBD1|TRBJ1-2|14|once|TRBV11-2
CASSSGQGGYGYTF
TGTGCCAGCAGTTCCGGACAGGGGGGCTATGGCTACACCTTC
>-|TRBJ1-2|11|-|TRBV12-3/TRBV12-4
CASSNRQGYTF
TGTGCCAGCAGCAACAGACAGGGCTACACCTTC
>-|TRBJ2-1|15|-|TRBV7-9
CASSLKQGVGNEQFF
TGTGCCAGCAGCTTAAAACAGGGAGTAGGGAATGAGCAGTTCTTC
>TRBD1|TRBJ1-1|14|-|TRBV30
CACDRGLANTEAFF
TGTGCCTGTGACAGGGGGCTGGCGAACACTGAAGCTTTCTTT
>TRBD2|TRBJ2-3|15|-|TRBV5-1
CASSFGGAGTDTQYF
TGCGCCAGCAGCTTCGGGGGGGCCGGCACAGATACGCAGTATTTT
>TRBD1|TRBJ2-7|15|-|TRBV7-6
CASSVGQGRSYEQYF
TGTGCCAGCAGCGTGGGACAGGGAAGGTCCTACGAGCAGTACTTC
>TRBD2|TRBJ2-7|16|-|TRBV9
CASSVGLAGGQYEQYF
TGTGCCAGCAGCGTAGGACTAGCGGGGGGACAATACGAGCAGTACTTC
>-|TRBJ2-7|19|-|TRBV24-1
CATSDPPLGRDTSYYEQYF
TGTGCCACCAGTGACCCACCCCTCGGCCGGGACACATCATACTACGAGCAGTACTTC
>-|TRBJ1-2|13|-|TRBV14
CASSQGGLYGYTF
TGTGCCAGCAGCCAAGGCGGGCTTTATGGCTACACCTTC
>TRBD1|TRBJ1-3|14|-|TRBV9
CASSGQGSGNTIYF
TGTGCCAGCTCAGGACAGGGCTCCGGAAACACCATATATTTT
>TRBD1|TRBJ1-2|18|-|TRBV3-1/TRBV3-2
CASSQDPNRGVLGYGYTF
TGTGCCAGCAGCCAAGATCCTAACAGGGGAGTACTTGGCTATGGCTACACCTTC
>TRBD1|TRBJ2-1|14|once|TRBV12-5
CASGSGTGGHEQFF
TGTGCTAGTGGTTCGGGGACAGGGGGCCATGAGCAGTTCTTC
>TRBD1|TRBJ1-2|14|-|TRBV5-8
CASSLEGARSGYTF
TGTGCCAGCAGCTTGGAGGGGGCAAGAAGTGGCTACACCTTC
>TRBD1|TRBJ1-3|18|-|TRBV9
CASSVAPWDRDSGNTIYF
TGTGCCAGCAGCGTAGCCCCGTGGGACAGGGACTCGGGAAACACCATATATTTT
>TRBD1|TRBJ1-1|15|-|TRBV5-1
CASSLPGQGATEAFF
TGCGCCAGCAGCTTGCCGGGACAGGGGGCTACTGAAGCTTTCTTT
>TRBD1|TRBJ2-7|15|-|TRBV7-2
CASSLVGTGDYEQYF
TGTGCCAGCAGCTTAGTCGGGACAGGTGATTACGAGCAGTACTTC
>-|TRBJ2-2|15|-|TRBV6-5
CASSTEPGLSGELFF
TGTGCCAGCAGTACTGAGCCGGGACTCTCCGGGGAGCTGTTTTTT
>-|TRBJ2-7|12|-|TRBV7-2
CASSLEVGEQYF
TGTGCCAGCAGCTTAGAGGTCGGGGAGCAGTACTTC
>TRBD1|TRBJ1-5|14|-|TRBV7-8
CASSPHRGNQPQHF
TGTGCCAGCAGCCCGCACAGGGGAAATCAGCCCCAGCATTTT
>-|TRBJ2-7|13|few|TRBV14
CASSLTGTYEQYF
TGTGCCAGCAGCCTGACAGGCACCTACGAGCAGTACTTC
>-|TRBJ1-5|12|-|TRBV2
CASSEDSRPQHF
TGTGCCAGCAGTGAAGATAGCAGGCCCCAGCATTTT
>TRBD2|TRBJ2-5|15|once|TRBV9
CASSVLAGAEETQYF
TGTGCCAGCAGCGTATTAGCGGGGGCCGAAGAGACCCAGTACTTC
>TRBD1|TRBJ1-3|13|once|TRBV15
CATSRGQGDTIYF
TGTGCCACCAGCCGCGGACAGGGAGACACCATATATTTT
>-|TRBJ1-3|18|-|TRBV4-3
CASSPDLAPGLTGNTIYF
TGCGCCAGCAGCCCAGATCTGGCACCGGGGTTAACTGGAAACACCATATATTTT